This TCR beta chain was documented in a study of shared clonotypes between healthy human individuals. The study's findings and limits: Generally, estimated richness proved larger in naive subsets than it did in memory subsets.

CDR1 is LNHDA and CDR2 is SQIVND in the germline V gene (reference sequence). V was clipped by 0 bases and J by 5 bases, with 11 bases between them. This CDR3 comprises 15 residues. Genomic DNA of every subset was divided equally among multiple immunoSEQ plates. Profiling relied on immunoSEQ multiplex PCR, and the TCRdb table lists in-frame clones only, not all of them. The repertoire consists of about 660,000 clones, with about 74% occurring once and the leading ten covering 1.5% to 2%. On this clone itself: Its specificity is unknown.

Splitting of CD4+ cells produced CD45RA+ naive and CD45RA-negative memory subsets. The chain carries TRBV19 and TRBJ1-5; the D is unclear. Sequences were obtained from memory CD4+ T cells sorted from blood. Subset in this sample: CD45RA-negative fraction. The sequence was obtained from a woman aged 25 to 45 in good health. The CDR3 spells CASSIDVRGYQPQHF. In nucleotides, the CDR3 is TGTGCCAGTAGTATAGACGTACGGGGTTATCAGCCCCAGCATTTT.